One and the same sample provided the 15 T cell receptor beta chains below, sequenced in a study of cytomegalovirus exposure and HLA in healthy donors. The PCR employed 60 Vbeta primers together with 13 Jbeta primers. The data were produced by immunoSEQ multiplex PCR, yet TCRdb's version contains in-frame clones alone and is incomplete. The sample records approximately 93,000 clones, about four fifths being singletons. Sequencing was done on a sample of PBMCs. The receptors were gathered from a woman in her thirties or forties in good health and CMV-seronegative.

This chain connects TRBV27 to TRBJ2-1, with TRBD2 identical over 12 bases. Looked up from germline, CDR1 is MNHEY and CDR2 is SMNVEV (reference sequence). J lost 4 bases, V lost 2 bases, and 9 bases had no gene match. The CDR3 runs to 18 residues. In nucleotides, the CDR3 is TGTGCCAGCAGTTTAGGACTAGCGGGGTCGGGAGGGTACAATGAGCAGTTCTTC. This codes for CASSLGLAGSGGYNEQFF.

The CDR3 DNA follows: TGTGCCAGCTCGATTCGAGAAGAGACCCAGTACTTC. Its protein is CASSIREETQYF. The chain recombines TRBV2 with TRBJ2-5, with D unclear. V was shortened by 8 bases and J by 3 bases, with 10 bases between the two germline ends. The germline gives CDR1 SNHLY, CDR2 FYNNEI. This CDR3 is 12 amino acids long.

V is TRBV15 and J is TRBJ2-1, with 11 positions matching TRBD2. The length of the CDR3 is 15 residues. Germline-derived CDR1 and CDR2 are LNHNV and YYDKDF (reference sequence). Trimming at V came to 4 bases and at J to 7 bases, leaving 6 bases not matched to a gene. CDR3 sequence reads: CATSMIAGGCNEQFF. DNA of the CDR3: TGTGCCACCAGCATGATAGCGGGAGGGTGTAATGAGCAGTTCTTC.

The rearrangement joins TRBV5-6 to TRBJ2-7, with 12 bases aligning to TRBD2. CDR1 SGHDT and CDR2 YYEEEE come from the germline V gene. CDR3 size: 16 residues. With V trimmed by 4 bases and J by 3 bases, 8 bases remained unmatched. The CDR3 sequence: CASSILAGGPFYEQYF. In DNA form, the CDR3 reads TGTGCCAGCAGCATCCTAGCGGGAGGGCCTTTCTACGAGCAGTACTTC.

The chain combines TRBV19 with TRBJ1-1; D is unclear. CDR3 length: 16 residues. The V end lost 0 bases, the J end lost 1 base, and 12 bases lay between the germline ends. Germline CDR1 is LNHDA and CDR2 is SQIVND (reference sequence). The CDR3 coding sequence is TGTGCCAGTAGTATAGAAGGCCCGGCGGAGAACACTGAAGCTTTCTTT. Its translation: CASSIEGPAENTEAFF.

V is TRBV2 and J is TRBJ2-7; D is uncertain. Germline V lookup: CDR1 SNHLY, CDR2 FYNNEI. The CDR3 loop spans 11 amino acids. The V gene lost 6 bases and the J gene lost 1 base, with 4 bases spanning the gap. The CDR3 DNA sequence: TGTGCCAGCAGCGGGTCCTACGAGCAGTACTTC. Residues: CASSGSYEQYF.

V usage is TRBV19 and J usage is TRBJ1-4; D remains unclear. Trimming removed 7 bases from V and 9 bases from J, with 12 bases in between. Germline CDR1 reads LNHDA; CDR2 reads SQIVND (reference sequence). This CDR3 has 12 residues. The CDR3 reads CASTGNTKKLFF. In DNA form, the CDR3 reads TGTGCCAGTACTGGTAACACTAAAAAACTGTTTTTT.

The chain combines TRBV30 with TRBJ2-5; TRBD2 agrees at 9 bases. Trimming at V came to 2 bases and at J to 9 bases, leaving 4 bases not matched to a gene. Germline V gene sequence: CDR1 GTSNPN, CDR2 SVGIG (reference sequence). The CDR3 is 12 amino acids. CDR3 nucleotide sequence: TGTGCCTGGAGTAGCGGGAGGTGGTCCCAGTACTTC. Protein product: CAWSSGRWSQYF.

Here the CDR3 reads CASSPVGGTATNEKLFF. The CDR3 DNA is TGTGCCAGCAGTCCGGTGGGGGGAACTGCAACTAATGAAAAACTGTTTTTT. This sequence joins TRBV2 and TRBJ1-4; TRBD1 is a possible D gene (5 bases). This CDR3 is built from 17 residues. Germline V gives CDR1 SNHLY, CDR2 FYNNEI. Trimming pared 5 bases from V and 0 bases from J, leaving 16 bases between.

This clone appeared once. CDR3 sequence: CASSLWAGGRPGANVLTF. CDR3 nucleotide sequence: TGTGCCAGCAGTTTATGGGCAGGGGGGAGGCCTGGGGCCAACGTCCTGACTTTC. V gene TRBV28 combines with J gene TRBJ2-6; possibly TRBD1 for D (7 bases). Between the trimmed V and J ends, which lost 0 bases and 2 bases, there was a span of 14 bases. The CDR3 is 18 amino acids. The germline CDR1 and CDR2 sequences are MDHEN and SYDVKM.

This chain joins TRBV5-4 and TRBJ2-1, with unresolved D. Germline values: CDR1 SGHNT, CDR2 YYREEE (reference sequence). The CDR3 is 13 residues long. V was pared by 3 bases and J by 5 bases, with 9 bases between. The CDR3 loop reads CASSSVVNNEQFF. CDR3 DNA: TGTGCCAGCAGCTCGGTAGTAAACAATGAGCAGTTCTTC.

The CDR3 is CASSGSSGSSYNEQFF. The CDR3 nucleotides read TGCGCCAGCAGCGGATCGAGCGGGAGCTCCTACAATGAGCAGTTCTTC. The chain uses TRBV5-1 and TRBJ2-1; TRBD2 matches 8 bases. The junction had 6 bases not matched to a gene; V was cut back by 4 bases and J by 0 bases. Germline loops: CDR1 SGHRS, CDR2 YFSETQ. The CDR3 has 16 amino acids.

The chain is built from TRBV29-1 and TRBJ2-7; 8 nucleotides agree with TRBD1. The V segment lost 7 bases and the J segment 6 bases; nucleotides outside the gene matches: 8. Germline V gives CDR1 SQVTM, CDR2 ANQGSEA. CDR3 length: 12 residues. In DNA, the CDR3 is TGCAGCGCGGACAGGGAAGGGGGCGAGCAGTACTTC. Translated: CSADREGGEQYF.

V and J are TRBV18 and TRBJ2-7; 7 bases agree with TRBD1. Germline V gene data show CDR1 as KGHSH and CDR2 as LQKENI. The CDR3 contains 13 residues. V lost 3 bases to trimming and J lost 8 bases; unmatched junction nucleotides: 7. The CDR3 DNA reads as TGTGCCAGCTCACCCCGGGACAGCGAAAAGCAGTACTTC. It specifies CASSPRDSEKQYF.

This chain links TRBV19 with TRBJ1-4; 12 nucleotides agree with TRBD1. This CDR3 contains 15 residues. Germline V gene sequence: CDR1 LNHDA, CDR2 SQIVND (reference sequence). The J segment lost 8 bases and the V segment lost 6 bases, leaving 7 bases of the junction unmatched. The CDR3 spells CASRPGTGGLEKLFF. DNA of the CDR3: TGTGCCAGTAGGCCCGGGACAGGGGGCCTGGAAAAACTGTTTTTT.